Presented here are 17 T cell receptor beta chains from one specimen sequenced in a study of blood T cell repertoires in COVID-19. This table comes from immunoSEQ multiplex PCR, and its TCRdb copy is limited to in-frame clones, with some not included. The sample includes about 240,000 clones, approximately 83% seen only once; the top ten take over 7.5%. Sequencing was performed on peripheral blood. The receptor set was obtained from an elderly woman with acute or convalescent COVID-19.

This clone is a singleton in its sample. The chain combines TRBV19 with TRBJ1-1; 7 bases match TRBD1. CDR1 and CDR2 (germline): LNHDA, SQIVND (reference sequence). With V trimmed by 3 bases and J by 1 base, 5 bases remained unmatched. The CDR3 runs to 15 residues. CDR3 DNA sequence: TGTGCCAGTAGTATCACAGGGGCGCGGAACACTGAAGCTTTCTTT. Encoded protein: CASSITGARNTEAFF.

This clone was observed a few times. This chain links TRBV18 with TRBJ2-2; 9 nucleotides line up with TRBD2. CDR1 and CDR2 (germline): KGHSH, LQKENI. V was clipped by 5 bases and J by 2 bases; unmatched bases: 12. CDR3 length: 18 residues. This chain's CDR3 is CASSSPVSGGLNTGELFF. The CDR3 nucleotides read TGTGCCAGCTCATCCCCTGTGAGCGGGGGGTTAAACACCGGGGAGCTGTTTTTT. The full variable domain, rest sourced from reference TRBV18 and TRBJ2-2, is NAGVMQNPRHLVRRRGQEARLRCSPMKGHSHVYWYRQLPEEGLKFMVYLQKENIIDESGMPKERFSAEFPKEGPSILRIQQVVRGDSAAYFCASSSPVSGGLNTGELFFGEGSRLTVL.

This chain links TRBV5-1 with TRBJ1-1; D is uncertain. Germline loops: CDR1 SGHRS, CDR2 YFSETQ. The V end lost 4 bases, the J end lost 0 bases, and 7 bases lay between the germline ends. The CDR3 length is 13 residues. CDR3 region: CASSPVLNTEAFF. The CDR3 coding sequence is TGCGCCAGCAGCCCCGTTCTGAACACTGAAGCTTTCTTT.

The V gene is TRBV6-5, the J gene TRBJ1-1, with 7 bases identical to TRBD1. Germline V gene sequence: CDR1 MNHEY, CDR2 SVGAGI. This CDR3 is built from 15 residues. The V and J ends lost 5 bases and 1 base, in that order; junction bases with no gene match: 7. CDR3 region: CASSTPGGGNTEAFF. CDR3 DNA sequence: TGTGCCAGCAGTACCCCAGGGGGAGGGAACACTGAAGCTTTCTTT.

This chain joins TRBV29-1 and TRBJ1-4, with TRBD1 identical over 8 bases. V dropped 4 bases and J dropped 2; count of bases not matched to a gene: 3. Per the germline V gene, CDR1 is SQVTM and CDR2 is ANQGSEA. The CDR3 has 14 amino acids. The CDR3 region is CSVGWTGTNEKLFF. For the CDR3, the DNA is TGCAGCGTTGGTTGGACAGGGACTAATGAAAAACTGTTTTTT.

CDR3 region: CASSLRAGAYEQYF. As DNA, the CDR3 is TGCGCCAGCAGCCTACGTGCAGGTGCCTACGAGCAGTACTTC. The gene calls are TRBV5-1 and TRBJ2-7; D unresolved. Per the germline V gene, CDR1 is SGHRS and CDR2 is YFSETQ. With 4 bases removed from V and 2 bases from J, the gap between germline ends came to 13 bases. The CDR3 has 14 amino acids.

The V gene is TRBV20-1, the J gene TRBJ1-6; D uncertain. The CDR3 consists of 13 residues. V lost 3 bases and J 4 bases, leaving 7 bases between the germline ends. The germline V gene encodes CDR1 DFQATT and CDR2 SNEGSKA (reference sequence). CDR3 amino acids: CSASGQYNSPLHF. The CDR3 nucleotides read TGCAGTGCTAGTGGCCAGTATAATTCACCCCTCCACTTT.

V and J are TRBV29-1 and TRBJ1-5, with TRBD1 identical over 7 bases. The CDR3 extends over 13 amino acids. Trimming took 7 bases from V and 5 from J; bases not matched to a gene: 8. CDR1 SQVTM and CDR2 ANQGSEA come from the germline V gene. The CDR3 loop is CSARQGRDQPQHF. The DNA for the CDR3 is TGCAGCGCCAGACAGGGTAGGGATCAGCCCCAGCATTTT. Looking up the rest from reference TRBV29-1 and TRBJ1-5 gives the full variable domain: SAVISQKPSRDICQRGTSLTIQCQVDSQVTMMFWYRQQPGQSLTLIATANQGSEATYESGFVIDKFPISRPNLTFSTLTVSNMSPEDSSIYLCSARQGRDQPQHFGDGTRLSIL.

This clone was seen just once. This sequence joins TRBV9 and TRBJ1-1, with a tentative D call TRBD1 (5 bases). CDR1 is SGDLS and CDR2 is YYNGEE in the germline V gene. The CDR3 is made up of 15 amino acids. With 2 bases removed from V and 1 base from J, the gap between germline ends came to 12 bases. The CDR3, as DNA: TGTGCCAGCAGCGTCAACCCAGGGTCGAACACTGAAGCTTTCTTT. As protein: CASSVNPGSNTEAFF.

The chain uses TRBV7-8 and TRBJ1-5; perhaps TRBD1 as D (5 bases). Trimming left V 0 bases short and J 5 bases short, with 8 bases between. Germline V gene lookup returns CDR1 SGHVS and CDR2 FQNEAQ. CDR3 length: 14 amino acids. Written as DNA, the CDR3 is TGTGCCAGCAGCTTAGCGGGGGGGGATCAGCCCCAGCATTTT. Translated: CASSLAGGDQPQHF.

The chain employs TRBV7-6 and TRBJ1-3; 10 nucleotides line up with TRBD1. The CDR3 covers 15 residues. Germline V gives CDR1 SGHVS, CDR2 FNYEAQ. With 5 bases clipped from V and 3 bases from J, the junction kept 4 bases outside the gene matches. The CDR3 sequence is CASSRGQGFGNTIYF. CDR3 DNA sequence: TGTGCCAGCAGCCGGGGACAGGGGTTTGGAAACACCATATATTTT.

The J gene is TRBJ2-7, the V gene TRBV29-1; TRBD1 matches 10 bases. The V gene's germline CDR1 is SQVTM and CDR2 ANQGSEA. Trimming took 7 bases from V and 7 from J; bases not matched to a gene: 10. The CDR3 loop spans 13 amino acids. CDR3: CSATGTGDGEQYF. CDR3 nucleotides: TGCAGCGCCACCGGGACAGGGGACGGGGAGCAGTACTTC.

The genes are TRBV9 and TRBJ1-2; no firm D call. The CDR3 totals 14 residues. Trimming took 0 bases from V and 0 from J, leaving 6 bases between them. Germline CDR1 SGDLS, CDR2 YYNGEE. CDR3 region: CASSVAGTNYGYTF. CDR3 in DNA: TGTGCCAGCAGCGTAGCGGGGACTAACTATGGCTACACCTTC.

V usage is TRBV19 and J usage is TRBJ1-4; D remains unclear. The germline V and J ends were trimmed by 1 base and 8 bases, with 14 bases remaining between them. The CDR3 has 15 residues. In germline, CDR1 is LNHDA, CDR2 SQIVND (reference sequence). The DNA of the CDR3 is TGTGCCAGTAGTATAGGCAGGCCGGAACTGGAAAAACTGTTTTTT. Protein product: CASSIGRPELEKLFF.

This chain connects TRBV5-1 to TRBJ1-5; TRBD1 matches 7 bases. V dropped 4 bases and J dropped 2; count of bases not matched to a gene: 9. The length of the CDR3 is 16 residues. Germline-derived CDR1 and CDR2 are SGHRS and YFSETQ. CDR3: CASSPTGSEGNQPQHF. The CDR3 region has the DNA TGCGCCAGCAGCCCGACAGGGAGTGAAGGCAATCAGCCCCAGCATTTT.

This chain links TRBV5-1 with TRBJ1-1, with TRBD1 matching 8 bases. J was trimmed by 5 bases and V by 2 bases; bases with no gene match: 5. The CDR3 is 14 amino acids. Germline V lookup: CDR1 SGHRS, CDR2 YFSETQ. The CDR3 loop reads CASSLGQGWTEAFF. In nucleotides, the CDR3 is TGCGCCAGCAGCTTAGGACAGGGTTGGACTGAAGCTTTCTTT.

CDR3 in DNA: TGTGCCAGCACCAGGGGGGAGGAGCAGTACTTC. Translation: CASTRGEEQYF. This chain uses TRBV7-9 with TRBJ2-7; possible D gene TRBD1, 7 bases. V lost 7 bases and J lost 7, with 11 bases in between. The V gene's germline CDR1 is SEHNR and CDR2 FQNEAQ (reference sequence). This CDR3 spans 11 amino acids.